These 8 T cell receptor beta chains came from one sample sequenced in a study of blood T cell repertoires in COVID-19. TCRdb's table, derived via immunoSEQ multiplex PCR, lists solely in-frame clones and lacks some. The table records under 250,000 clones, 92% of them present only once. Sequenced: peripheral blood. Every receptor here comes from a man between 25 and 39 years old with acute or convalescent COVID-19.

V is TRBV4-2 and J is TRBJ1-1, with 8 bases fitting TRBD1. CDR1 is LGHNA, CDR2 YNFKEQ, per germline. The CDR3 loop spans 15 amino acids. Unmatched junction bases numbered 8, after V lost 3 bases and J lost 5 bases. The CDR3: CASSQLTGEETEAFF. CDR3 coding DNA: TGTGCCAGCAGCCAGTTGACAGGGGAGGAGACTGAAGCTTTCTTT.

The V gene is TRBV5-1, the J gene TRBJ1-1; the D is unclear. The CDR3 is made up of 15 amino acids. CDR1 and CDR2 from the germline V gene are SGHRS and YFSETQ. V lost 0 bases and J 1 base, leaving 10 bases between the germline ends. CDR3 amino acids: CASSLVAIKNTEAFF. The CDR3 DNA is TGCGCCAGCAGCTTGGTAGCCATTAAGAACACTGAAGCTTTCTTT.

This clone was counted a single time. The rearrangement links TRBV5-1 to TRBJ2-3; D unclear. Trimming pared 0 bases from V and 2 bases from J, leaving 7 bases between. Germline V gene lookup returns CDR1 SGHRS and CDR2 YFSETQ. The CDR3 loop spans 14 amino acids. The CDR3 DNA follows: TGCGCCAGCAGCTTGGCCAGGAACACAGATACGCAGTATTTT. Amino acids: CASSLARNTDTQYF.

This clone appeared a single time. The chain recombines TRBV11-1 with TRBJ2-7, with 9 bases matching TRBD1. Germline V lookup: CDR1 SGHAT, CDR2 FQDESV (reference sequence). The length of the CDR3 is 15 residues. With V trimmed by 4 bases and J by 0 bases, 4 bases remained unmatched. The CDR3 DNA reads as TGTGCCAGCAGCTCTCCGGACAGGGGCTCCTACGAGCAGTACTTC. It specifies CASSSPDRGSYEQYF.

The chain joins TRBV9 to TRBJ2-4; 8 bases are shared with TRBD1. This CDR3 contains 14 residues. The junction had 3 bases not matched to a gene; V was cut back by 0 bases and J by 7 bases. CDR1 SGDLS and CDR2 YYNGEE come from the germline V gene. The CDR3 spells CASSVGQGKNIQYF. The CDR3 DNA follows: TGTGCCAGCAGCGTAGGACAGGGGAAGAACATTCAGTACTTC.

This chain uses TRBV5-1 with TRBJ2-1; TRBD2 aligns across 13 bases. Germline CDR1 reads SGHRS; CDR2 reads YFSETQ. The CDR3 runs 16 residues. Trimming took 0 bases from V and 12 from J; bases not matched to a gene: 9. CDR3 DNA: TGCGCCAGCAGCTTGGGTGGGACTAGCGGGGTACAGGGGCAGTTCTTC. Its translation is CASSLGGTSGVQGQFF.

The chain is built from TRBV20-1 and TRBJ2-4; 9 bases agree with TRBD2. The CDR3 contains 14 residues. V lost 3 bases to trimming and J lost 8 bases; unmatched junction nucleotides: 8. Germline V gene sequence: CDR1 DFQATT, CDR2 SNEGSKA (reference sequence). CDR3 residues: CSASGAGGADIQYF. DNA for the CDR3: TGCAGTGCTAGTGGGGCGGGAGGGGCGGACATTCAGTACTTC.

CDR3: CASSLAPSGYNEQFF. The CDR3 DNA reads TGCGCCAGCAGCTTGGCGCCTAGCGGTTACAATGAGCAGTTCTTC. V and J are TRBV5-1 and TRBJ2-1; 7 bases line up with TRBD2. V gave up 0 bases and J gave up 4 bases; unmatched junction bases: 4. This CDR3 comprises 15 residues. The germline CDR1 and CDR2 sequences are SGHRS and YFSETQ.